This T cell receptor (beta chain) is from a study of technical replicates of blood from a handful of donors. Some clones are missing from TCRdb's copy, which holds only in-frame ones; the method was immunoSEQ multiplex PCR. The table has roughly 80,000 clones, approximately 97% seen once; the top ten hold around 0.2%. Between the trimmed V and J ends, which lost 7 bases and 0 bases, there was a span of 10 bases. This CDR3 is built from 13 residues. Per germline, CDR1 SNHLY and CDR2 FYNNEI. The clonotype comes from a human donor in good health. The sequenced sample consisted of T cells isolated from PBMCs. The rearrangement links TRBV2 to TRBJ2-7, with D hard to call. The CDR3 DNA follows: TGTGCCAGCACCCTTCAGGTCTCCTACGAGCAGTACTTC. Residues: CASTLQVSYEQYF.